A single T cell receptor (beta chain) is shown here with its context. This sample is drawn from a study of blood T cell repertoires in COVID-19. At the level of the study: Both acute and convalescent COVID-19 samples were obtained from the United States, Italy and Spain. PBMCs, B-cell-depleted T cells, or T cells were the source of the cDNA or gDNA that made up the material.

As processed by the authors: Amplified reference gene primers provided the basis for estimating nucleated cell counts. Repertoires were generated with immunoSEQ multiplex PCR, while TCRdb's copy carries only in-frame clones and drops some. V and J calls and clone size are given by that table; D and trimming were obtained from the DNA. The table includes tens of thousands of clones, 70% to 90% detected once. Unmatched junction bases numbered 12, after V lost 5 bases and J lost 1 base. The CDR3 runs to 18 residues. The V gene's germline CDR1 is MNHEY and CDR2 SMNVEV (reference sequence). Seattle enrolled patients during active infection and tracked them longitudinally.

The sequence was obtained from a woman between 45 and 65 years old with COVID-19, enrolled during active disease. The rearrangement joins TRBV27 to TRBJ2-3, with 10 bases aligning to TRBD2. The sample taken for sequencing was peripheral blood. The CDR3 loop is CASSILLAGVGGTDTQYF. CDR3 bases: TGTGCCAGCAGTATCCTGCTAGCGGGAGTGGGGGGCACAGATACGCAGTATTTT.